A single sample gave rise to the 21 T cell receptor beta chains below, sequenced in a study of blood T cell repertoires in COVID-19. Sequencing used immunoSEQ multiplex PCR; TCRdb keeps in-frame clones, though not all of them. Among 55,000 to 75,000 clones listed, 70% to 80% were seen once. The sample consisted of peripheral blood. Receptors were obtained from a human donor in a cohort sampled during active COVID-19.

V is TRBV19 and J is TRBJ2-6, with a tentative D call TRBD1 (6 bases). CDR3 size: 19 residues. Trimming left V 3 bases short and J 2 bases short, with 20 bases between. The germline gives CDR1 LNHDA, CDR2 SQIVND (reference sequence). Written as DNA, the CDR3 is TGTGCCAGTAGTATTATTATGGGGGCACAACGTCCTGGGGCCAACGTCCTGACTTTC. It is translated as CASSIIMGAQRPGANVLTF.

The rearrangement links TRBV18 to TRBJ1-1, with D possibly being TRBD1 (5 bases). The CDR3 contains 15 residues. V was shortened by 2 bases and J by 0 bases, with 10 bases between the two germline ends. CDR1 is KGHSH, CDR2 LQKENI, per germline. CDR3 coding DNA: TGTGCCAGCTCACCAGCCAGGGTCATGAACACTGAAGCTTTCTTT. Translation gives CASSPARVMNTEAFF.

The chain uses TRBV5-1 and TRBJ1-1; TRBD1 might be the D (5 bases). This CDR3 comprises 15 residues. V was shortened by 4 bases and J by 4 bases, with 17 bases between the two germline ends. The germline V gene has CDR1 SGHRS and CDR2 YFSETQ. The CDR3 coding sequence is TGCGCCAGCAGCCCCGACCCAGGGCGGCCCACTGAAGCTTTCTTT. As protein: CASSPDPGRPTEAFF.

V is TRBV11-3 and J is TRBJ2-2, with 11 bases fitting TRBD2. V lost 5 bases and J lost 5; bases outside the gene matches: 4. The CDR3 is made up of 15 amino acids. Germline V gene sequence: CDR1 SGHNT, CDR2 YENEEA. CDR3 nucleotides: TGTGCCAGCAGCCCGGGACTAGCGGATACCGGGGAGCTGTTTTTT. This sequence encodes CASSPGLADTGELFF.

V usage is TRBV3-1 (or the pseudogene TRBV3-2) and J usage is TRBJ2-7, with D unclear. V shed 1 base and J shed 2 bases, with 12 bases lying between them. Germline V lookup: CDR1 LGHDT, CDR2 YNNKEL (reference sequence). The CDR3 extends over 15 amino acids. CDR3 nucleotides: TGTGCCAGCAGCCAAGGGCGGCAACCTGCCTACGAGCAGTACTTC. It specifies CASSQGRQPAYEQYF.

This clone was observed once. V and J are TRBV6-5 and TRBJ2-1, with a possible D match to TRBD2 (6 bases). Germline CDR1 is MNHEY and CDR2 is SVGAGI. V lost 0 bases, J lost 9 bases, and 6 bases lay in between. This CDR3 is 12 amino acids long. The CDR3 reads CASSYSGGEQFF. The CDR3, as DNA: TGTGCCAGCAGTTACTCGGGGGGTGAGCAGTTCTTC.

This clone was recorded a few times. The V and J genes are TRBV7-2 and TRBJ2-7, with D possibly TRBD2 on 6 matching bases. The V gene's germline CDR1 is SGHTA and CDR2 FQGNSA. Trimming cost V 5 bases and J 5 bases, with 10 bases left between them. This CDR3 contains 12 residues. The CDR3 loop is CASSRTTHEQYF. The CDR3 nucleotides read TGTGCCAGCAGCAGGACTACTCACGAGCAGTACTTC.

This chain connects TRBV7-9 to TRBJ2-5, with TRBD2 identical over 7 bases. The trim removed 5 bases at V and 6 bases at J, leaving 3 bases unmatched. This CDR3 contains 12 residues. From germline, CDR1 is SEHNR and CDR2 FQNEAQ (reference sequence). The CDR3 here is CASSLTSQTQYF. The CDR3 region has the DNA TGTGCCAGCAGCCTGACTAGCCAGACCCAGTACTTC.

The CDR3 DNA reads as TGTGCCAGCAGCTTGCGGCGGTTTCAAACTGAAGCTTTCTTT. Protein sequence: CASSLRRFQTEAFF. The chain combines TRBV7-2 with TRBJ1-1; D is unclear. The CDR3 contains 14 residues. Germline CDR1 SGHTA, CDR2 FQGNSA. The V end lost 3 bases, the J end lost 5 bases, and 13 bases lay between the germline ends.

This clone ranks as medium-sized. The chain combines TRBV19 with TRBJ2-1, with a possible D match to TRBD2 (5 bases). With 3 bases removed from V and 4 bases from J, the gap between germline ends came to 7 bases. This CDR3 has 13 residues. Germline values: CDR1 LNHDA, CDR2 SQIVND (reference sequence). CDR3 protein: CASSIGGYNEQFF. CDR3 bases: TGTGCCAGTAGTATTGGCGGGTACAATGAGCAGTTCTTC. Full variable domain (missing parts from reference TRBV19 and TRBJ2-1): DGGITQSPKYLFRKEGQNVTLSCEQNLNHDAMYWYRQDPGQGLRLIYYSQIVNDFQKGDIAEGYSVSREKKESFPLTVTSAQKNPTAFYLCASSIGGYNEQFFGPGTRLTVL.

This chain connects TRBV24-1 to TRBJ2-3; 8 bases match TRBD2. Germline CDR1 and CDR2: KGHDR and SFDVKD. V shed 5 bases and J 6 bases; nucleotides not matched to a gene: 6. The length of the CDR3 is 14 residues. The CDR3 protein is CATSALTSVDTQYF. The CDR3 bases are TGTGCCACCAGTGCCCTGACTAGCGTGGATACGCAGTATTTT.

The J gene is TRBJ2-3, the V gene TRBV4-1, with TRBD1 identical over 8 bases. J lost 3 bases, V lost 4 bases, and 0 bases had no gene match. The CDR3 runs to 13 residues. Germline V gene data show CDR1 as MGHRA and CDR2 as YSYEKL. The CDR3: CASSRTGTDTQYF. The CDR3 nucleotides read TGCGCCAGCAGCCGGACAGGGACAGATACGCAGTATTTT.

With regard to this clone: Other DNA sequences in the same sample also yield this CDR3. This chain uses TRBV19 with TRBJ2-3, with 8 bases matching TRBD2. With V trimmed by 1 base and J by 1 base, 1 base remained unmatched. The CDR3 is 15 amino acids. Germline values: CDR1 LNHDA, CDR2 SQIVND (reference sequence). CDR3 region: CASSIAGGGTDTQYF. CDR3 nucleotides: TGTGCCAGTAGTATAGCGGGGGGGGGCACAGATACGCAGTATTTT. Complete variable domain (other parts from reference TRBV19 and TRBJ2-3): DGGITQSPKYLFRKEGQNVTLSCEQNLNHDAMYWYRQDPGQGLRLIYYSQIVNDFQKGDIAEGYSVSREKKESFPLTVTSAQKNPTAFYLCASSIAGGGTDTQYFGPGTRLTVL.

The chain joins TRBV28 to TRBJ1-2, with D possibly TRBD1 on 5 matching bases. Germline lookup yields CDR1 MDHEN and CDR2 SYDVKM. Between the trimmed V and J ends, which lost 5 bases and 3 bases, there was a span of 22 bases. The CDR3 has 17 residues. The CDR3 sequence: CASSLPGSGYWDYGYTF. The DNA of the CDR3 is TGTGCCAGCAGTCTCCCCGGGTCAGGGTATTGGGACTATGGCTACACCTTC.

The CDR3, as DNA: TGTGCCAGCTCCCCCGCCCCGGGACTAGCGGGCGTCTATACGCAGTATTTT. Its translation is CASSPAPGLAGVYTQYF. V and J are TRBV18 and TRBJ2-3, with 12 bases aligning to TRBD2. Germline V gene lookup returns CDR1 KGHSH and CDR2 LQKENI. This CDR3 has 17 residues. V shed 6 bases, J shed 7 bases, and the junction held 14 bases outside the gene matches.

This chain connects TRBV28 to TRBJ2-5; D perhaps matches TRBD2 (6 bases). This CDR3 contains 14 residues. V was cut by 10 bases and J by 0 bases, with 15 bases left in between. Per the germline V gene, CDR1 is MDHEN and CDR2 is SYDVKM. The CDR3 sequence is CAMSGGGDQETQYF. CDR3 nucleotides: TGTGCCATGTCCGGTGGAGGGGACCAAGAGACCCAGTACTTC.

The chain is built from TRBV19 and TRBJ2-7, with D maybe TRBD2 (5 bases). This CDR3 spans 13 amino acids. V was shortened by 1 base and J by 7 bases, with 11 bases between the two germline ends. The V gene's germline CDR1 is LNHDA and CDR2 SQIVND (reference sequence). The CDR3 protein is CASSIVRGREQYF. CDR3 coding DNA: TGTGCCAGTAGTATAGTACGGGGAAGGGAGCAGTACTTC.

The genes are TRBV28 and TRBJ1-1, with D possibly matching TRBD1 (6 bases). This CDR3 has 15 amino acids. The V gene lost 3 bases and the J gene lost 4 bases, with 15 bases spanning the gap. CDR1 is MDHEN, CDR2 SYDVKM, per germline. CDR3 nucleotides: TGTGCCAGCAGTTTCCAGGGTAGGGGGTTCACTGAAGCTTTCTTT. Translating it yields CASSFQGRGFTEAFF. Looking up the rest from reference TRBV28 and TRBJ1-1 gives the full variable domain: DVKVTQSSRYLVKRTGEKVFLECVQDMDHENMFWYRQDPGLGLRLIYFSYDVKMKEKGDIPEGYSVSREKKERFSLILESASTNQTSMYLCASSFQGRGFTEAFFGQGTRLTVV.

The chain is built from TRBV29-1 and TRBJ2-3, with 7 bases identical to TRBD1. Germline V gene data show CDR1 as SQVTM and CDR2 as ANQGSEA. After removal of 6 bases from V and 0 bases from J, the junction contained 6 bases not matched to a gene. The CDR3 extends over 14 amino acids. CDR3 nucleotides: TGCAGCGTGTCGCCGGGACAGAGCACAGATACGCAGTATTTT. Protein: CSVSPGQSTDTQYF.

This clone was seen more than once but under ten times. Here the CDR3 DNA reads TGTGCCAGCAGCCAAGCCAAAGGGGGCTGGGACGCTGAAGCTTTCTTT. The encoded protein is CASSQAKGGWDAEAFF. This chain uses TRBV14 with TRBJ1-1; 7 nucleotides match TRBD1. This CDR3 has 16 amino acids. The V segment lost 1 base and the J segment 6 bases; nucleotides outside the gene matches: 11. Germline CDR1 and CDR2: SGHDN and FVKESK.

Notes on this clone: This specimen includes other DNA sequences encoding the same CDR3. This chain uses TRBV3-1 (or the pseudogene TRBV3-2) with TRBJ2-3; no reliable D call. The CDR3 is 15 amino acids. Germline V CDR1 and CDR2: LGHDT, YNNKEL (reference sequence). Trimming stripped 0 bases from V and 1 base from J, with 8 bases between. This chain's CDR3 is CASSQDPSRTDTQYF. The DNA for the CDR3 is TGTGCCAGCAGCCAAGATCCCAGTCGCACAGATACGCAGTATTTT.